The 31 T cell receptor beta chains presented below share a single source sample, sequenced in a study of shared clonotypes between healthy human individuals. Using immunoSEQ multiplex PCR, the repertoire was profiled, and TCRdb retains in-frame clones only, with some absent. Of more than 2 million clones listed, approximately 95% are singletons. Input material: naive CD4+ T cells sorted from blood. Specified subset: CD45RA+ positively selected. Receptors were obtained from a man aged 18 to 30 in good health.

The V call is TRBV7-2, the J call TRBJ2-3, with 10 bases matching TRBD2. The CDR3 consists of 15 residues. V shed 5 bases and J 3 bases; nucleotides not matched to a gene: 5. Germline lookup yields CDR1 SGHTA and CDR2 FQGNSA. CDR3 sequence (DNA): TGTGCCAGCAGCCCTAGCGGGAGAATTACAGATACGCAGTATTTT. Its protein is CASSPSGRITDTQYF. Filled out from reference TRBV7-2 and TRBJ2-3, the complete variable domain reads GAGVSQSPSNKVTEKGKDVELRCDPISGHTALYWYRQSLGQGLEFLIYFQGNSAPDKSGLPSDRFSAERTGGSVSTLTIQRTQQEDSAVYLCASSPSGRITDTQYFGPGTRLTVL.

About this clone itself: This same CDR3 is encoded by further DNA sequences in the sample. The chain couples TRBV7-2 to TRBJ2-7, with no clear D. The V gene's germline CDR1 is SGHTA and CDR2 FQGNSA. CDR3 length: 13 residues. Trimming left V 3 bases short and J 0 bases short, with 6 bases between. The CDR3 loop reads CASSFSGSYEQYF. In nucleotides, the CDR3 is TGTGCCAGCAGCTTCTCAGGCTCCTACGAGCAGTACTTC.

The chain's CDR3 is CASGRANYGYTF. In DNA, the CDR3 is TGTGCCAGCGGACGGGCTAACTATGGCTACACCTTC. This sequence joins TRBV7-8 and TRBJ1-2, with unresolved D. The germline V and J ends were trimmed by 8 bases and 0 bases, with 7 bases remaining between them. The CDR3 is made up of 12 amino acids. CDR1 SGHVS and CDR2 FQNEAQ come from the germline V gene.

The rearrangement joins TRBV25-1 to TRBJ2-7, with TRBD2 identical over 8 bases. Germline values: CDR1 MGHDK, CDR2 SYGVNS. The V and J ends lost 5 bases and 3 bases, in that order; junction bases with no gene match: 6. The CDR3 extends over 14 amino acids. CDR3: CASSSNSGIYEQYF. CDR3 nucleotides: TGTGCCAGCAGTTCGAATAGCGGGATCTACGAGCAGTACTTC.

This chain uses TRBV5-1 with TRBJ1-2, with 8 positions matching TRBD1. The CDR3 covers 15 residues. Germline CDR1 is SGHRS and CDR2 is YFSETQ. V gave up 4 bases and J gave up 1 base; unmatched junction bases: 6. The CDR3: CASSADRVVNYGYTF. Here the CDR3 DNA reads TGCGCCAGCAGCGCGGACAGGGTTGTTAACTATGGCTACACCTTC. The full variable domain, its missing parts supplied by reference TRBV5-1 and TRBJ1-2, is KAGVTQTPRYLIKTRGQQVTLSCSPISGHRSVSWYQQTPGQGLQFLFEYFSETQRNKGNFPGRFSGRQFSNSRSEMNVSTLELGDSALYLCASSADRVVNYGYTFGSGTRLTVV.

The chain carries TRBV6-6 and TRBJ2-5, with a possible D match to TRBD2 (6 bases). Germline assignment: CDR1 MNHNY and CDR2 SVGAGI (reference sequence). The ends were cut back, 5 bases at V and 5 bases at J, with 9 bases in the middle. This CDR3 spans 12 amino acids. The CDR3 DNA is TGTGCCAGCAGTGGGGGGAGGGAGACCCAGTACTTC. This encodes CASSGGRETQYF.

J is TRBJ1-1 and V is TRBV6-1; maybe TRBD1 (5 bases). Germline V gene sequence: CDR1 MNHNS, CDR2 SASEGT. V was cut by 3 bases and J by 0 bases, with 5 bases left in between. This CDR3 is 13 amino acids long. CDR3 residues: CASSEGVNTEAFF. In DNA, the CDR3 is TGTGCCAGCAGTGAGGGGGTGAACACTGAAGCTTTCTTT.

The DNA of the CDR3 is TGTGCCAGTAGTATCCCTAGATTAGCGGGAGGACGAACCGGGGAGCTGTTTTTT. Translated: CASSIPRLAGGRTGELFF. The V call is TRBV19, the J call TRBJ2-2; TRBD2 matches at 10 bases. Germline V gene data show CDR1 as LNHDA and CDR2 as SQIVND (reference sequence). V trimming: 3 bases; J trimming: 5 bases; junction bases outside the gene matches: 12. This CDR3 contains 18 residues.

The rearrangement joins TRBV7-2 to TRBJ2-7; D remains unclear. V gave up 5 bases and J gave up 0 bases, with 8 bases separating them. The CDR3 sequence is 13 residues long. Germline V gene lookup returns CDR1 SGHTA and CDR2 FQGNSA. The DNA for the CDR3 is TGTGCCAGCAGCCATGACAACTCCTACGAGCAGTACTTC. Translating it yields CASSHDNSYEQYF.

Of note for this clone: This sample includes further DNA sequences coding for the same CDR3. Written as DNA, the CDR3 is TGCGCCAGCAGCTTGGGCGGGGGACCCTACAATGAGCAGTTCTTC. Its translation: CASSLGGGPYNEQFF. The chain joins TRBV5-1 to TRBJ2-1; TRBD2 matches 7 bases. CDR1 and CDR2 (germline): SGHRS, YFSETQ. The CDR3 has 15 residues. V lost 0 bases and J lost 2; bases outside the gene matches: 2. Drawing the rest from reference TRBV5-1 and TRBJ2-1, the complete variable domain is KAGVTQTPRYLIKTRGQQVTLSCSPISGHRSVSWYQQTPGQGLQFLFEYFSETQRNKGNFPGRFSGRQFSNSRSEMNVSTLELGDSALYLCASSLGGGPYNEQFFGPGTRLTVL.

As concerns this clone: One end of the junction fails to match germline, which may point to a read error. This CDR3 is also generated by other DNA sequences in the sample. This chain uses TRBV5-6 with TRBJ2-6; D is uncertain. In germline, CDR1 is SGHDT, CDR2 YYEEEE. The CDR3 sequence is 17 residues long. CDR3 bases: TGCGCCAGCAGCTTGTCCCCAACTGGCTCTGGGGCCAACGTCCTGACTTTC. Translated: CASSLSPTGSGANVLTF. The whole variable domain, filled in from reference TRBV5-6 and TRBJ2-6, reads DAGVTQSPTHLIKTRGQQVTLRCSPKSGHDTVSWYQQALGQGPQFIFQYYEEEERQRGNFPDRFSGHQFPNYSSELNVNALLLGDSALYLCASSLSPTGSGANVLTFGAGSRLTVL.

About this clone: The sample carries other DNA sequences with the same CDR3. V usage is TRBV6-6 and J usage is TRBJ1-1; D unclear. Germline CDR1 is MNHNY and CDR2 is SVGAGI (reference sequence). V lost 6 bases to trimming and J lost 0 bases, with 8 bases between them. The CDR3 extends over 13 amino acids. CDR3 bases: TGTGCCAGCAGCCGCGGGGTGAACACTGAAGCTTTCTTT. It specifies CASSRGVNTEAFF.

This chain links TRBV10-3 with TRBJ2-2; the D is unclear. This CDR3 has 12 amino acids. V was cut by 10 bases and J by 6 bases, with 12 bases left in between. From germline, CDR1 is ENHRY and CDR2 SYGVKD. In DNA, the CDR3 is TGTGCCACCATCGATACTGCCGGGGAGCTGTTTTTT. Amino acids: CATIDTAGELFF.

This chain links TRBV6-1 with TRBJ1-1; D might be TRBD1 (5 bases). The CDR3 length is 14 residues. V lost 6 bases and J 3 bases, leaving 14 bases between the germline ends. The V gene's germline CDR1 is MNHNS and CDR2 SASEGT. The CDR3 loop reads CASSYWRGDTEAFF. CDR3 coding DNA: TGTGCCAGCAGCTATTGGAGAGGGGACACTGAAGCTTTCTTT.

On this clone: Within the sample, other DNA sequences also encode this same CDR3. The rearrangement uses TRBV9 and TRBJ2-3; 8 nucleotides agree with TRBD2. V trimming: 0 bases; J trimming: 6 bases; junction bases outside the gene matches: 6. The CDR3 runs to 15 residues. The germline V gene has CDR1 SGDLS and CDR2 YYNGEE. The CDR3 protein is CASSVAGGGWDTQYF. The CDR3, as DNA: TGTGCCAGCAGCGTAGCCGGGGGGGGCTGGGATACGCAGTATTTT.

A word on this clone: This sample also contains other DNA sequences that code for the same CDR3. This CDR3 is CASSLRGSYEQYF. CDR3 DNA: TGTGCCAGCAGCTTACGGGGAAGTTACGAGCAGTACTTC. V usage is TRBV7-2 and J usage is TRBJ2-7, with D perhaps matching TRBD2 (5 bases). This CDR3 is 13 amino acids long. Germline CDR1 reads SGHTA; CDR2 reads FQGNSA. V dropped 2 bases and J dropped 4 bases, with 9 bases sitting between them.

The CDR3 is CASSYSTGFGNTIYF. As DNA, the CDR3 is TGTGCCAGCAGTTACTCGACAGGGTTTGGAAACACCATATATTTT. The rearrangement joins TRBV6-6 to TRBJ1-3, with 7 bases identical to TRBD1. Germline CDR1 and CDR2: MNHNY and SVGAGI (reference sequence). The CDR3 sequence is 15 residues long. The ends lost 0 bases at V and 3 bases at J; junction bases unmatched: 2.

This chain uses TRBV4-1 with TRBJ1-2, with D possibly being TRBD1 (5 bases). Per germline, CDR1 MGHRA and CDR2 YSYEKL. V was clipped by 3 bases and J by 8 bases, with 22 bases between them. The CDR3 contains 16 residues. CDR3 sequence: CASSHSLGAVLEGYTF. CDR3 bases: TGCGCCAGCAGCCATTCACTAGGGGCGGTACTAGAGGGCTACACCTTC.

This sequence joins TRBV7-2 and TRBJ2-5; 8 bases are shared with TRBD1. The V gene's germline CDR1 is SGHTA and CDR2 FQGNSA. This CDR3 contains 15 residues. The V gene end was trimmed by 1 base and the J gene end by 0 bases; junction bases not matched to a gene: 1. The CDR3 nucleotides read TGTGCCAGCAGCTTAGGGGACAGGAACCAAGAGACCCAGTACTTC. The encoded protein is CASSLGDRNQETQYF.

The chain uses TRBV2 and TRBJ2-1, with TRBD2 matching 10 bases. Germline V gene lookup returns CDR1 SNHLY and CDR2 FYNNEI. This CDR3 has 15 amino acids. After removal of 6 bases from V and 3 bases from J, the junction contained 5 bases not matched to a gene. The CDR3 sequence: CASRPSGGVYNEQFF. The DNA for the CDR3 is TGTGCCAGCAGACCAAGCGGGGGGGTCTACAATGAGCAGTTCTTC.

The chain combines TRBV19 with TRBJ1-2, with unresolved D. The CDR3 sequence is 13 residues long. Germline loops: CDR1 LNHDA, CDR2 SQIVND (reference sequence). This chain's CDR3 is CASHRTVNYGYTF. The CDR3, as DNA: TGTGCGAGCCACCGGACGGTGAACTATGGCTACACCTTC.

The gene calls are TRBV7-9 and TRBJ2-2; D may be TRBD2 (6 bases). CDR1 and CDR2 from the germline V gene are SEHNR and FQNEAQ (reference sequence). This CDR3 is 12 amino acids long. Trimming cost V 6 bases and J 6 bases, with 8 bases left between them. The CDR3 region is CASRTRPGELFF. In DNA, the CDR3 is TGTGCCAGCAGGACTAGGCCCGGGGAGCTGTTTTTT.

The V gene is TRBV15, the J gene TRBJ2-7, with 9 nucleotides matching TRBD1. The germline V gene encodes CDR1 LNHNV and CDR2 YYDKDF (reference sequence). Losses at the gene ends were 1 base for V and 3 bases for J; bases not matched to a gene: 7. The CDR3 extends over 16 amino acids. The CDR3 bases are TGTGCCACCAGCAGAGGTTCGGACAGGGGTCGCTACGAGCAGTACTTC. This codes for CATSRGSDRGRYEQYF.

The chain carries TRBV11-2 and TRBJ1-2; possible D gene TRBD1, 6 bases. The CDR3 has 14 residues. Germline CDR1 reads SGHAT; CDR2 reads FQNNGV. The V and J ends lost 0 bases and 7 bases respectively, with 12 bases between them. The CDR3 DNA reads as TGTGCCAGCAGCTTAGATCAGGGGCGGGGTGGCTACACCTTC. It yields the protein CASSLDQGRGGYTF.

This chain links TRBV5-1 with TRBJ2-1, with D perhaps TRBD2 (6 bases). The CDR3 consists of 11 residues. Germline V gene data show CDR1 as SGHRS and CDR2 as YFSETQ. With 0 bases removed from V and 12 bases from J, the gap between germline ends came to 7 bases. CDR3 sequence reads: CASSLEAGQFF. In DNA form, the CDR3 reads TGCGCCAGCAGCTTGGAAGCGGGGCAGTTCTTC.

The rearrangement joins TRBV5-5 to TRBJ2-2; TRBD1 is a possible D gene (6 bases). CDR1 SGHKS and CDR2 YYEKEE come from the germline V gene (reference sequence). The CDR3 consists of 14 residues. With 4 bases removed from V and 1 base from J, the gap between germline ends came to 8 bases. CDR3 residues: CASSPGQNTGELFF. CDR3 in DNA: TGTGCCAGCAGCCCGGGACAGAACACCGGGGAGCTGTTTTTT.

The genes are TRBV6-6 and TRBJ2-1; 11 bases are a match to TRBD1. The germline CDR1 and CDR2 sequences are MNHNY and SVGAGI (reference sequence). V dropped 4 bases and J dropped 8; count of bases not matched to a gene: 7. The CDR3 sequence is 15 residues long. As DNA, the CDR3 is TGTGCCAGCAGTTTAGGACAGGGGGCACTCGATGAGCAGTTCTTC. Protein sequence: CASSLGQGALDEQFF.

This chain uses TRBV5-4 with TRBJ2-5; 7 nucleotides match TRBD1. The CDR3 extends over 14 amino acids. Germline CDR1 SGHNT, CDR2 YYREEE (reference sequence). With V trimmed by 2 bases and J by 5 bases, 6 bases remained unmatched. CDR3 protein: CASSLPGQTETQYF. Here the CDR3 DNA reads TGTGCCAGCAGCTTACCGGGACAGACGGAGACCCAGTACTTC.

This clone was recorded only once. The V call is TRBV18, the J call TRBJ2-2; D is undetermined. CDR1 is KGHSH and CDR2 is LQKENI in the germline V gene. V shed 5 bases and J shed 3 bases, with 13 bases lying between them. This CDR3 region has 15 residues. CDR3 bases: TGTGCCAGCTCATCCACAGTCCAAGACACCGGGGAGCTGTTTTTT. This translates into CASSSTVQDTGELFF.

The chain combines TRBV25-1 with TRBJ2-2; D gene uncertain. Germline V gives CDR1 MGHDK, CDR2 SYGVNS. The V end was cut by 4 bases, the J end by 5 bases, with 5 bases between. This CDR3 has 12 amino acids. CDR3 region: CASSAETGELFF. In DNA form, the CDR3 reads TGTGCCAGCAGTGCAGAGACCGGGGAGCTGTTTTTT.

The V call is TRBV4-2, the J call TRBJ2-3; TRBD1 might be the D (6 bases). The CDR3 covers 15 residues. CDR1 and CDR2 from the germline V gene are LGHNA and YNFKEQ. Trimming shortened V by 2 bases and J by 2 bases, and 11 bases separated the two germline ends. CDR3 DNA sequence: TGTGCCAGCAGCCAACGGGCAGGGGCCACAGATACGCAGTATTTT. Its translation: CASSQRAGATDTQYF.